These T cell receptor beta chains were read from a single sample in a study of T cell responses to AZD1222 COVID-19 vaccine. TCRdb's copy holds only in-frame clones and misses some; the assay was immunoSEQ multiplex PCR. The table lists 120,000 to 150,000 clones, around 84% of them singletons. Sequencing used peripheral blood, obtained 28 days after the second AZD1222 dose. These receptors were obtained from an adult who received the AZD1222 COVID-19 vaccine. Each CDR3 is given with its conserved first and last residue. The D gene is left open where the match is weak. The listing skips clone size in some rows; elsewhere it reads once, few, many or a size class.

NA,NA,TRBV30,TRBJ1-2,CAWSVPGAGYGYTF,TGTGCCTGGAGTGTACCAGGGGCGGGCTATGGCTACACCTTC
NA,NA,TRBV18,TRBJ1-5,CASSPPGQPQHF,TGTGCCAGCTCACCACCGGGACAGCCCCAGCATTTT
NA,TRBD1,TRBV10-2,TRBJ1-3,CASSADRGITGNTIYF,TGCGCCAGCAGTGCAGACAGGGGGATAACCGGAAACACCATATATTTT
NA,NA,TRBV5-1,TRBJ2-6,CASEEGAISGANVLTF,TGCGCCAGCGAGGAGGGGGCTATCTCCGGGGCCAACGTCCTGACTTTC
NA,NA,TRBV5-6,TRBJ1-1,CASNSRGYTEAFF,TGTGCCAGCAACTCACGGGGGTACACTGAAGCTTTCTTT
few,NA,TRBV10-1,TRBJ2-2,CASSDLKGATTGELFF,TGCGCCAGCAGTGACCTAAAGGGCGCGACCACCGGGGAGCTGTTTTTT
NA,TRBD1,TRBV10-3,TRBJ1-2,CAITSDRANYGYTF,TGTGCCATCACCTCGGACAGGGCGAACTATGGCTACACCTTC
NA,NA,TRBV18,TRBJ1-2,CASSPGAGGYYGYTF,TGTGCCAGCTCACCAGGGGCCGGGGGCTACTATGGCTACACCTTC
NA,NA,TRBV6-5,TRBJ1-2,CASGQVYGYTF,TGTGCCAGCGGGCAAGTCTATGGCTACACCTTC
NA,TRBD2,TRBV2,TRBJ2-1,CASSGLATYNEQFF,TGTGCCAGCAGTGGACTAGCGACCTACAATGAGCAGTTCTTC
NA,NA,TRBV5-5,TRBJ2-3,CASSRTDTQYF,TGTGCCAGCAGCCGCACAGATACGCAGTATTTT
NA,NA,TRBV5-1,TRBJ2-7,CASSLGLGSIYEQYF,TGCGCCAGCAGCTTGGGATTGGGGTCAATCTACGAGCAGTACTTC
NA,NA,TRBV28,TRBJ1-3,CASSLGLAQGNTIYF,TGTGCCAGCAGTTTAGGGTTAGCGCAGGGAAACACCATATATTTT
few,NA,TRBV5-8,TRBJ2-3,CASSLRLIPDTQYF,TGTGCCAGCAGCTTACGACTGATACCAGATACGCAGTATTTT
NA,TRBD1,TRBV18,TRBJ2-3,CASSPPGQRTDTQYF,TGTGCCAGCTCTCCTCCGGGACAGAGGACAGATACGCAGTATTTT
NA,TRBD2,TRBV5-6,TRBJ2-1,CASSPTERGTNEQFF,TGTGCCAGCAGCCCTACGGAGCGGGGGACCAATGAGCAGTTCTTC
NA,NA,TRBV28,TRBJ1-4,CASSLWGQATNEKLFF,TGTGCCAGCAGTTTATGGGGACAAGCAACTAATGAAAAACTGTTTTTT
NA,TRBD2,TRBV5-4,TRBJ2-1,CASSLVSGRALDNEQFF,TGTGCCAGCAGCTTGGTAAGCGGGAGGGCCTTAGACAATGAGCAGTTCTTC
NA,TRBD1,TRBV11-3,TRBJ2-1,CASGSGTGGSVEQFF,TGTGCCAGCGGATCCGGGACAGGGGGTTCGGTTGAGCAGTTCTTC
NA,NA,TRBV21-1,TRBJ2-7,CASSKKMGTDSYEQYF,TGTGCCAGCAGCAAAAAAATGGGGACTGACTCCTACGAGCAGTACTTC
NA,TRBD1,TRBV5-1,TRBJ2-7,CASSTGQGVAHEQYF,TGCGCCAGCAGCACGGGACAGGGGGTGGCCCACGAGCAGTACTTC
NA,NA,TRBV11-2,TRBJ1-2,CASSSETGYYGYTF,TGTGCCAGCAGCTCAGAAACAGGGTACTATGGCTACACCTTC
NA,NA,TRBV6-5,TRBJ1-1,CASSYGSGELLTEAFF,TGTGCCAGCAGTTACGGGTCCGGGGAGCTTCTTACTGAAGCTTTCTTT
NA,TRBD2,TRBV3-1/TRBV3-2,TRBJ2-7,CASSLGGGEGYEQYF,TGTGCCAGCAGCCTGGGGGGAGGGGAGGGCTACGAGCAGTACTTC
NA,TRBD1,TRBV7-2,TRBJ2-5,CASSLTGGQETQYF,TGTGCCAGCAGCTTGACAGGGGGGCAAGAGACCCAGTACTTC
few,TRBD2,TRBV2,TRBJ2-3,CASSELAGYTDTQYF,TGTGCCAGCAGTGAGTTAGCGGGGTACACAGATACGCAGTATTTT
NA,TRBD2,TRBV27,TRBJ2-5,CASATSLAGRETQYF,TGTGCCAGCGCGACTTCACTAGCGGGAAGAGAGACCCAGTACTTC